Detailed here is one TCR beta chain. The antigen remains undetermined. TCRdb reprocessed the 5' RACE reads and stores each CDR3 protein as one record, lacking DNA. Its listing shows about 420,000 distinct CDR3 sequences. The record originates from a study of monozygotic twins with inflammatory bowel disease. Notes on the study in general: Reduced clonotype sharing with other individuals was observed in IBD patients relative to healthy twins, especially with disease activity.

The CDR3 loop spans 16 amino acids. The germline V gene has CDR1 DFQATT and CDR2 SNEGSKA (reference sequence). The sample was blood. This TCR came from a human donor with ulcerative colitis or Crohn's disease, or a healthy co-twin of an affected twin (not recorded which). V gene TRBV20-1 combines with J gene TRBJ1-6. The CDR3 region is CSARVDRSSYNSPLHF.